This T cell receptor beta chain was recovered during a study of shared clonotypes between healthy human individuals. Negatively enriched CD4+ T cells were divided by CD45RA into naive and memory. The table came from immunoSEQ multiplex PCR; TCRdb's copy has only in-frame clones and leaves some out. The sample includes 2 million or so clones, around 95% of them seen just once. This CDR3 comprises 17 residues. The V gene's germline CDR1 is SGHVS and CDR2 FQNEAQ. The V end lost 2 bases, the J end lost 3 bases, and 20 bases lay between the germline ends. The rearrangement joins TRBV7-8 to TRBJ2-7; no clear D gene. Material: naive CD4+ T cells sorted from blood. Subset given: CD45RA+ positively selected. The receptor was derived from a man in his late teens or twenties in good health. As DNA, the CDR3 is TGTGCCAGCAGCTTAAGACGTTTGACTGACCCACACTACGAGCAGTACTTC. Translation: CASSLRRLTDPHYEQYF.